This T cell receptor beta chain was recovered during a study of OX40 agonist ivuxolimab in advanced cancers. Sequencing used immunoSEQ multiplex PCR; TCRdb keeps in-frame clones, though not all of them. This sample has about 48,000 clones; approximately 86% occur once, and the top ten carry roughly 1.2%. Germline V gene lookup returns CDR1 MNHNY and CDR2 SVGAGI (reference sequence). This CDR3 is built from 13 residues. V lost 6 bases, J lost 2 bases, and 3 bases stayed unmatched. The genes are TRBV6-6 and TRBJ1-1; 7 bases are a match to TRBD1. Source: CD4+ or CD8+ T cells sorted from blood, taken in a trial of the OX40 agonist ivuxolimab. The TCR sequence derives from an adult with an advanced solid tumor such as melanoma, head and neck, liver or kidney cancer. The CDR3 DNA reads TGTGCCAGCAGCCGGACAGGTAACACTGAAGCTTTCTTT. Its protein product is CASSRTGNTEAFF.